This TCR beta chain was captured by sequencing in a study of T cells in Graves' hyperthyroidism and ophthalmopathy. Study-wide results and limits: A 13 V-J signature model discriminated ophthalmopathy versus stable hyperthyroidism. Most expanded thyroid clonotypes above 0.001 recurred in blood.

There are 16 residues in the CDR3. The V gene's germline CDR1 is LNHDA and CDR2 SQIVND (reference sequence). J was trimmed by 6 bases and V by 5 bases; bases with no gene match: 14. A NOSPECS grade of at least 4, a Clinical Activity Score of at least 3 and duration under 3 months were recorded in ophthalmopathy patients. Amplification targeted TCR beta CDR3 regions from RNA transcripts. The TCR CDR3 was amplified in a first-round RT-PCR using the HTBI primer set. TCRdb re-derived calls from the multiplex PCR reads in MiXCR, one entry per CDR3 protein. The data hold fewer than 450,000 distinct CDR3 sequences, with roughly 15% observed a single time. On this clonotype: The antigen remains unidentified.

The chain is built from TRBV19 and TRBJ2-7; the match to TRBD2 covers 9 bases. This TCR was recovered from a woman aged 55-70 years with Graves' ophthalmopathy. Source material: blood. The CDR3 here is CASSSSAGGRVGEQYF. As DNA, the CDR3 is TGTGCCAGTAGTTCCTCGGCGGGCGGGAGGGTCGGCGAGCAGTACTTC.